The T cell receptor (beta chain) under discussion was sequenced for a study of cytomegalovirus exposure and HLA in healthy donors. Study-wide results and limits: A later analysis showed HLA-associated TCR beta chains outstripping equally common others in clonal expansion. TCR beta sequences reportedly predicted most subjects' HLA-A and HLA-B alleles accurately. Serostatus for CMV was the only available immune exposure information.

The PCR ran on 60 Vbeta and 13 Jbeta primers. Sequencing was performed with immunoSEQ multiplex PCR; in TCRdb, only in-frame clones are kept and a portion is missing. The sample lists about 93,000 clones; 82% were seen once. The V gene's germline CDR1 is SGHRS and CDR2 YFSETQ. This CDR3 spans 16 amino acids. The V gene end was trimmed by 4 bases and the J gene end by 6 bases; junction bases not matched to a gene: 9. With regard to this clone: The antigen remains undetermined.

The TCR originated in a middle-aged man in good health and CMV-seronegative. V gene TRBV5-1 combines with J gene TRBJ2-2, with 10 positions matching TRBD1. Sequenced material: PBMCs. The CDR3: CASSPRQGAYAGELFF. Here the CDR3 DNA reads TGCGCCAGCAGCCCCCGACAGGGGGCTTACGCCGGGGAGCTGTTTTTT.